The entry that follows covers one T cell receptor beta chain sequence. The target antigen is unknown. These data are taken from a study of response to subunit inactivated influenza vaccine. Study-level results: The authors put forward the suggestion that each seasonal influenza vaccination may bring in only a limited number of new T cells.

TCRdb processed the RT-PCR reads anew with MiXCR; each CDR3 protein has one entry. The data show 800,000 or so distinct CDR3 sequences, around 21% seen once. V shed 6 bases, J shed 7 bases, and the junction held 7 bases outside the gene matches. This CDR3 spans 14 amino acids. The clonotype was recovered from a man aged 50 to 60 who received an inactivated influenza vaccine. This chain joins TRBV12-3 or TRBV12-4 and TRBJ1-1, with 11 positions matching TRBD1. Specimen: PBMCs from blood, collected about 5 days after vaccination. The chain's CDR3 is CASSQGQGAVEAFF. In DNA form, the CDR3 reads TGTGCCAGCAGCCAAGGACAGGGGGCTGTTGAAGCTTTCTTT.